The 7 T cell receptor beta chains reported below all come from one sample, sequenced in a study of T cell responses to AZD1222 COVID-19 vaccine. Libraries were prepared by immunoSEQ multiplex PCR; TCRdb keeps only in-frame clonotypes and omits some of them. Among some 130,000 clones listed, 92% were seen once. The sequencing here drew on peripheral blood, taken 28 days after the second AZD1222 dose. These receptor sequences come from an adult who received the AZD1222 COVID-19 vaccine.

The chain uses TRBV29-1 and TRBJ1-2, with D possibly matching TRBD1 (6 bases). From germline, CDR1 is SQVTM and CDR2 ANQGSEA. The V end lost 5 bases, the J end lost 1 base, and 11 bases lay between the germline ends. The CDR3 consists of 13 residues. CDR3 coding DNA: TGCAGCGTTCTTGAGGGGGATAACTATGGCTACACCTTC. This sequence encodes CSVLEGDNYGYTF.

The chain couples TRBV6-5 to TRBJ2-7; either TRBD1 or TRBD2 may fit D (6 bases each). V lost 2 bases, J lost 3 bases, and 14 bases lay in between. Germline V lookup: CDR1 MNHEY, CDR2 SVGAGI. This CDR3 region has 15 residues. For the CDR3, the DNA is TGTGCCAGCAGTTACAGGGGGGACGCCCGCTACGAGCAGTACTTC. Encoded protein: CASSYRGDARYEQYF.

The chain combines TRBV9 with TRBJ2-6; TRBD1 is a possible D gene (5 bases). Germline CDR1 and CDR2: SGDLS and YYNGEE. The CDR3 runs 17 residues. Trimming took 1 base from V and 0 from J, leaving 11 bases between them. In DNA, the CDR3 is TGTGCCAGCAGCGTATGGACATTTTCCTCTGGGGCCAACGTCCTGACTTTC. Residues: CASSVWTFSSGANVLTF.

The chain carries TRBV19 and TRBJ1-5, with 7 bases lining up with TRBD1. This CDR3 has 13 amino acids. With V trimmed by 7 bases and J by 5 bases, 5 bases remained unmatched. CDR1 is LNHDA and CDR2 is SQIVND in the germline V gene (reference sequence). The CDR3 DNA sequence: TGTGCCAGTAATCGACAGGGATATCAGCCCCAGCATTTT. Amino acids: CASNRQGYQPQHF.

This rearrangement joins TRBV5-4 to TRBJ2-7; TRBD2 matches at 12 bases. Per the germline V gene, CDR1 is SGHNT and CDR2 is YYREEE (reference sequence). The V gene end was trimmed by 4 bases and the J gene end by 1 base; junction bases not matched to a gene: 6. CDR3 length: 16 amino acids. The CDR3 coding sequence is TGTGCCAGCAGCCCGCCTAGCGGGAGGGGATCCTACGAGCAGTACTTC. This sequence encodes CASSPPSGRGSYEQYF.

This chain uses TRBV3-1 (or the pseudogene TRBV3-2) with TRBJ1-5, with TRBD1 identical over 8 bases. The CDR3 sequence is 14 residues long. Germline loops: CDR1 LGHDT, CDR2 YNNKEL (reference sequence). The V gene end was trimmed by 4 bases and the J gene end by 6 bases; junction bases not matched to a gene: 5. The CDR3 coding sequence is TGTGCCAGCAGCCTAGGACAGGGAGTTCAGCCCCAGCATTTT. It yields the protein CASSLGQGVQPQHF.

The chain links TRBV18 to TRBJ2-7; D is undetermined. The ends were cut back, 1 base at V and 0 bases at J, with 4 bases in the middle. The length of the CDR3 is 13 residues. Per germline, CDR1 KGHSH and CDR2 LQKENI. CDR3 bases: TGTGCCAGCTCACCACAGGACTCCTACGAGCAGTACTTC. Its translation is CASSPQDSYEQYF.